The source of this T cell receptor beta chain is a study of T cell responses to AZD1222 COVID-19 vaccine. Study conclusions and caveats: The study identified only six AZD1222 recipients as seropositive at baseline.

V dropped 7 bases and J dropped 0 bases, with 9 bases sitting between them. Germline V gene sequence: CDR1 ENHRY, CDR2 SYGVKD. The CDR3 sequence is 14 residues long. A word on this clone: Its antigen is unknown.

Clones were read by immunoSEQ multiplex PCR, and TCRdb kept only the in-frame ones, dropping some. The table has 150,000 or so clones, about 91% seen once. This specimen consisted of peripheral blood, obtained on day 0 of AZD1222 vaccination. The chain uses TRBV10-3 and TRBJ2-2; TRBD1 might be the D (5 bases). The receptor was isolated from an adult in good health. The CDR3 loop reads CAIMAGSNTGELFF. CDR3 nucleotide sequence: TGTGCCATCATGGCAGGGTCGAACACCGGGGAGCTGTTTTTT.